This TCR beta chain was sequenced during a study of cytomegalovirus exposure and HLA in healthy donors. Points from the study as a whole: Most TCR sequences proved rare, with some public TCRs found in many donors. A later analysis found first-cohort TCR clusters tended to co-occur in the 130 or so validation repertoires. It was approximately 150 TCR beta chains that were listed as cytomegalovirus-associated.

The approximately 120-subject validation cohort, separate from the approximately 660-subject first cohort, included the donors. The J segment lost 4 bases and the V segment lost 2 bases, leaving 6 bases of the junction unmatched. CDR3 length equals 16 residues. Germline CDR1 and CDR2: SGHAT and FQNNGV. Here immunoSEQ multiplex PCR was the method, and the copy in TCRdb shows in-frame clones only, minus some. Of about 120,000 clones listed, about 87% are singletons. Details on this clone: What it recognizes is unknown.

The sample comprised PBMCs. The chain has TRBV11-2 and TRBJ2-7, with 12 bases identical to TRBD2. The TCR was taken from a man between 18 and 35 years old in good health and CMV-seronegative. CDR3 amino acids: CASSLPPSGRAYEQYF. The CDR3 coding sequence is TGTGCCAGCAGCTTACCTCCTAGCGGGAGGGCTTACGAGCAGTACTTC.